This T cell receptor (beta chain) was captured in a study of CD8 T cells in ankylosing spondylitis. Study-level findings and limits: Seemingly characteristic of ankylosing spondylitis blood was a TCR beta motif consisting of under 10 highly homologous variants.

This clonotype has a handful of counts. Antigen unknown. A quantitative 5'-RACE method, one with molecular barcodes, was used to make TCR beta libraries. TCRdb used MiXCR to reprocess the 5' RACE reads, holding one entry per CDR3 protein. The sample has about 240,000 distinct CDR3 sequences; about 11% are singletons. The trim removed 4 bases at V and 8 bases at J, leaving 12 bases unmatched. The CDR3 loop spans 17 amino acids. Germline CDR1 reads SGHRS; CDR2 reads YFSETQ. The J gene is TRBJ2-1, the V gene TRBV5-1; 13 bases align to TRBD2. This receptor was obtained from a male donor with ankylosing spondylitis or in good health (not recorded which). What was sequenced was blood, either unsorted or a sorted T cell fraction (not recorded which). This CDR3 is CASSLLTSGGSDDEQFF. DNA of the CDR3: TGCGCCAGCAGCCTACTGACTAGCGGGGGGTCTGACGATGAGCAGTTCTTC.